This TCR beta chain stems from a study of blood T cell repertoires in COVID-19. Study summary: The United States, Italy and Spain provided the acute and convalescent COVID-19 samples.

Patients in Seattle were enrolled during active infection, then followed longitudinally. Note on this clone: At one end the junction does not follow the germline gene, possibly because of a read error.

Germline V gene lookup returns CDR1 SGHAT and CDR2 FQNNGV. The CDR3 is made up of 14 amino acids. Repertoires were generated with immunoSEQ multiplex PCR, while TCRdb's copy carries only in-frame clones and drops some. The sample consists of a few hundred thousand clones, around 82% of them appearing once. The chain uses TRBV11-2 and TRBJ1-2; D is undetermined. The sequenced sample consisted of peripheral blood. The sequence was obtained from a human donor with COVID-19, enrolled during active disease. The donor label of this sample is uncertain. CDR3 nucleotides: TGTGTCAGCAGCACTGACACACGGTTGTATGGCTACACCTTC. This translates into CVSSTDTRLYGYTF.